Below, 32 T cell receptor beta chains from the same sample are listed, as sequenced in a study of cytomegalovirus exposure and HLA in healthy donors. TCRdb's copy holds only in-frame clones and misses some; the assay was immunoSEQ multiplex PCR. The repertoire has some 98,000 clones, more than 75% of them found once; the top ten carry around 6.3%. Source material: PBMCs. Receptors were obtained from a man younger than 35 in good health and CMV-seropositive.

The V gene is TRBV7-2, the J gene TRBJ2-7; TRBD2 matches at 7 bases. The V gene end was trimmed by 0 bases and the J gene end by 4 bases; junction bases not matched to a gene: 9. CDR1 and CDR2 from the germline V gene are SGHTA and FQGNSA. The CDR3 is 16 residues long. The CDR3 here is CASSLAGLAATYEQYF. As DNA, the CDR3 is TGTGCCAGCAGCTTAGCGGGGCTAGCGGCCACATACGAGCAGTACTTC.

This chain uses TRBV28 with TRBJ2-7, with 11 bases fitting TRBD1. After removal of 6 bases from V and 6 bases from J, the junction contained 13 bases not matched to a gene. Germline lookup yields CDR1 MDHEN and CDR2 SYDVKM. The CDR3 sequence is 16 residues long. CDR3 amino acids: CASSHPGQGESGEQYF. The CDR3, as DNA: TGTGCCAGCAGCCATCCGGGACAGGGGGAGAGTGGCGAGCAGTACTTC.

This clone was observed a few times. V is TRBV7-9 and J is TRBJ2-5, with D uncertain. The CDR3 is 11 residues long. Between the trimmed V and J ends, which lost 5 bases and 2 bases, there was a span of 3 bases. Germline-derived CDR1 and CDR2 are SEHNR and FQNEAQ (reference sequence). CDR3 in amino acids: CASSPQETQYF. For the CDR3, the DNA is TGTGCCAGCAGCCCGCAAGAGACCCAGTACTTC.

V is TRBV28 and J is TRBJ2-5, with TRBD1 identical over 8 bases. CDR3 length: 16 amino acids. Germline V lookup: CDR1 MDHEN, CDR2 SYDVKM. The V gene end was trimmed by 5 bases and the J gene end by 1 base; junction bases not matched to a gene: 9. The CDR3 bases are TGTGCCAGCAGTCAAGCAGGGGGCGGCATCCAAGAGACCCAGTACTTC. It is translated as CASSQAGGGIQETQYF.

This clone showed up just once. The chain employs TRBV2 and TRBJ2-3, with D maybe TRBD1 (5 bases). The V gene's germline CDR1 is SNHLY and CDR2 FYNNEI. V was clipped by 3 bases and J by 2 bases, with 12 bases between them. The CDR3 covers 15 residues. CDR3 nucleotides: TGTGCCAGCAGTGAGGGGCAGATCTACACAGATACGCAGTATTTT. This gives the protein CASSEGQIYTDTQYF. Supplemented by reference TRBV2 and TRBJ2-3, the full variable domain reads EPEVTQTPSHQVTQMGQEVILRCVPISNHLYFYWYRQILGQKVEFLVSFYNNEISEKSEIFDDQFSVERPDGSNFTLKIRSTKLEDSAMYFCASSEGQIYTDTQYFGPGTRLTVL.

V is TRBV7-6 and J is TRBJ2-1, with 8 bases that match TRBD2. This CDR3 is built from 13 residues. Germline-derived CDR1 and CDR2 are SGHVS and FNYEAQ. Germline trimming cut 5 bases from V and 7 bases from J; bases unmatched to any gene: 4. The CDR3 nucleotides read TGTGCCAGCAGCACTAGCGGTTTTAATGAGCAGTTCTTC. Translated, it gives CASSTSGFNEQFF.

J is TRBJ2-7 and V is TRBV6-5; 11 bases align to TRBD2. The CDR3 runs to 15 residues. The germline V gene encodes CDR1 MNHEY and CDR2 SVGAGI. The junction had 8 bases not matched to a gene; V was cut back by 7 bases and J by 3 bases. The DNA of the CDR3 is TGTGCCAGCACCCCATGGCTAGCGGGGGGCTACGAGCAGTACTTC. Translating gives CASTPWLAGGYEQYF.

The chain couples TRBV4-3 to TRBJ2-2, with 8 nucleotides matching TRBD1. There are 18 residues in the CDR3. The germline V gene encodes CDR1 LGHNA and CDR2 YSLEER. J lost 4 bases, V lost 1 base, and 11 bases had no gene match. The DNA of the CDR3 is TGCGCCAGCAGCCAAGGTCCCGCGGGCAGGGGGCCCACCGGGGAGCTGTTTTTT. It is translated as CASSQGPAGRGPTGELFF.

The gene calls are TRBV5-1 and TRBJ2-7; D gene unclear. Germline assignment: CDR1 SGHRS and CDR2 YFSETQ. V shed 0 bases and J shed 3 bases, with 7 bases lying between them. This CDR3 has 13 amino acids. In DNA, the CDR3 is TGCGCCAGCAGCTTGGGTAAATACTACGAGCAGTACTTC. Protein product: CASSLGKYYEQYF.

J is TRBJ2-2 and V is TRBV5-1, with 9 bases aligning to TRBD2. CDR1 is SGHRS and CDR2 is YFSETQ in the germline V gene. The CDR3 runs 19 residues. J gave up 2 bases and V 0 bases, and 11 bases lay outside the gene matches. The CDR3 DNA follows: TGCGCCAGCAGCTTGGAGCGGGAGGATGTGGTGTCCAACACCGGGGAGCTGTTTTTT. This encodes CASSLEREDVVSNTGELFF.

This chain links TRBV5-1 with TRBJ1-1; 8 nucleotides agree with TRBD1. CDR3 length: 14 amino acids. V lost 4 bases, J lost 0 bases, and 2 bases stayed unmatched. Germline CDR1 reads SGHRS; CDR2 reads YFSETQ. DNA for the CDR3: TGCGCCAGCAGCGGGACAGGATTGAACACTGAAGCTTTCTTT. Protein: CASSGTGLNTEAFF. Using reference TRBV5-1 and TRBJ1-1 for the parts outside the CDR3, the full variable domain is KAGVTQTPRYLIKTRGQQVTLSCSPISGHRSVSWYQQTPGQGLQFLFEYFSETQRNKGNFPGRFSGRQFSNSRSEMNVSTLELGDSALYLCASSGTGLNTEAFFGQGTRLTVV.

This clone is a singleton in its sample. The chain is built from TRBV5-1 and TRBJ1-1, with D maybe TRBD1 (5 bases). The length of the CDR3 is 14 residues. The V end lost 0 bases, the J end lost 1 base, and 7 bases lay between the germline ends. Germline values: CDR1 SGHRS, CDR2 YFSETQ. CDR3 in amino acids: CASSLEGPNTEAFF. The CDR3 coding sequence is TGCGCCAGCAGCTTGGAGGGGCCGAACACTGAAGCTTTCTTT.

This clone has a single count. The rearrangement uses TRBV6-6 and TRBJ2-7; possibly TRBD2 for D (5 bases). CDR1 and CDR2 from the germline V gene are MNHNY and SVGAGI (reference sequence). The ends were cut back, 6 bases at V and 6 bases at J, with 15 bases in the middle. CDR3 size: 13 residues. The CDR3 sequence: CASRDSRSVEQYF. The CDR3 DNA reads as TGTGCCAGCAGGGACTCCCGGTCCGTCGAGCAGTACTTC.

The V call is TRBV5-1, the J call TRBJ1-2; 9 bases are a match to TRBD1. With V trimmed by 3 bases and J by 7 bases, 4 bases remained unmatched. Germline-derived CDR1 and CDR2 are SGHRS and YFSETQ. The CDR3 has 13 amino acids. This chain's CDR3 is CASSSGQGVGYTF. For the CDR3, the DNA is TGCGCCAGCAGCTCGGGACAGGGAGTTGGCTACACCTTC.

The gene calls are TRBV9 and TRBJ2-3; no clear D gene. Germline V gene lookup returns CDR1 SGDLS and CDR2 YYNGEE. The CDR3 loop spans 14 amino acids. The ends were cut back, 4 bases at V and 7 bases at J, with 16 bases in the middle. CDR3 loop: CASSPSDSGYTQYF. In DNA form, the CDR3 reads TGTGCCAGCAGCCCGTCTGATTCAGGTTATACGCAGTATTTT.

As DNA, the CDR3 is TGTGCCAGCAGTGACTCGGGGGGGAGGGAGACCCAGTACTTC. Encoded protein: CASSDSGGRETQYF. The chain carries TRBV6-4 and TRBJ2-5; TRBD2 matches 7 bases. The CDR3 extends over 14 amino acids. The junction had 3 bases not matched to a gene; V was cut back by 0 bases and J by 5 bases. Germline values: CDR1 MRHNA, CDR2 SNTAGT.

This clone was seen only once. CDR3 in amino acids: CASSPGQGLIYEQYF. In DNA, the CDR3 is TGTGCCAGCAGCCCGGGACAGGGGCTTATCTACGAGCAGTACTTC. The chain employs TRBV11-2 and TRBJ2-7; 10 nucleotides align to TRBD1. V trimming: 5 bases; J trimming: 3 bases; junction bases outside the gene matches: 7. CDR3 length equals 15 residues. Germline CDR1 and CDR2: SGHAT and FQNNGV.

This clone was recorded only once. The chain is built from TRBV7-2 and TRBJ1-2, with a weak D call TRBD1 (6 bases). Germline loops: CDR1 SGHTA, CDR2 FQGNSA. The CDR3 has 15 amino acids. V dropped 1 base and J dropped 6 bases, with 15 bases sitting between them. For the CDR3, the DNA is TGTGCCAGCAGCTTAGATGGTCAACAGGGTAATGGCTACACCTTC. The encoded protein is CASSLDGQQGNGYTF.

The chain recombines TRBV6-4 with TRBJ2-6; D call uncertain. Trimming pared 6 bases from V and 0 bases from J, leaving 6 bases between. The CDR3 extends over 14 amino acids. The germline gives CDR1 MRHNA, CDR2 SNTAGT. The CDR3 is CASRTSSGANVLTF. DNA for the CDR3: TGTGCCAGCAGGACAAGCTCTGGGGCCAACGTCCTGACTTTC.

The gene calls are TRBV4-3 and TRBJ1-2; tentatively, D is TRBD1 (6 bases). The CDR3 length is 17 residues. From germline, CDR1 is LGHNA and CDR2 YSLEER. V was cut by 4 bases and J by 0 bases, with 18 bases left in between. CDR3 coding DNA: TGCGCCAGCAGCCCAACCTTAAGACAGGAAACTAACTATGGCTACACCTTC. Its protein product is CASSPTLRQETNYGYTF.

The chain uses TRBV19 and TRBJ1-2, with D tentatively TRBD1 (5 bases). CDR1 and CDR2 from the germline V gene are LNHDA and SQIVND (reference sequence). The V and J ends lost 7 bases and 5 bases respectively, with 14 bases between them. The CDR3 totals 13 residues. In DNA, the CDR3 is TGTGCCAGTAACGTGGGGGGGAAGTATGGCTACACCTTC. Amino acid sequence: CASNVGGKYGYTF.

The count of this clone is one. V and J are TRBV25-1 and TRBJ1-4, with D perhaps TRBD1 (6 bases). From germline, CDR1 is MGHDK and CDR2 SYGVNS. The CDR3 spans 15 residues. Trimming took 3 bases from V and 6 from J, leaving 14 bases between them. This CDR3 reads CASSDQGMRDEKLFF. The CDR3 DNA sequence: TGTGCCAGCAGTGACCAGGGGATGCGAGATGAAAAACTGTTTTTT.

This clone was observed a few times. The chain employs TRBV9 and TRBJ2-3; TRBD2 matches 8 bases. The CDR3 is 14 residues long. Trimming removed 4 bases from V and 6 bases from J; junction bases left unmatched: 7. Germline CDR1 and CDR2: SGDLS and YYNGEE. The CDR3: CASSRGGGPDTQYF. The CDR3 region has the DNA TGTGCCAGCAGCAGAGGCGGGGGGCCTGATACGCAGTATTTT.

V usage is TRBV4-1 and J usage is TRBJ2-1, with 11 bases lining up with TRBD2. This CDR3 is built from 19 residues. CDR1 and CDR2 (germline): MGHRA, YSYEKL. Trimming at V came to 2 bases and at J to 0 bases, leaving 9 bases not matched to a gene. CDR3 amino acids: CASSQTGTSGSTSYNEQFF. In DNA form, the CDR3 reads TGCGCCAGCAGCCAAACCGGGACTAGCGGAAGTACCTCCTACAATGAGCAGTTCTTC.

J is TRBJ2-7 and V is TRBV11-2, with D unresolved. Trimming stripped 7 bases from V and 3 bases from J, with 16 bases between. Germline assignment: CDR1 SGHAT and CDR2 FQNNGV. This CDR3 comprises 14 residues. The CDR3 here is CASTLAFGYYEQYF. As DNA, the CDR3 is TGTGCCAGCACCCTCGCATTCGGGTACTACGAGCAGTACTTC.

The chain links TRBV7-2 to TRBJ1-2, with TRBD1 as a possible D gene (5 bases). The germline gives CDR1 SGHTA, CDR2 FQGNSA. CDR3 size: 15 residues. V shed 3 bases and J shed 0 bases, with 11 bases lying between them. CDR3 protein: CASSFWGVSNYGYTF. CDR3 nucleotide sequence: TGTGCCAGCAGCTTTTGGGGGGTTTCTAACTATGGCTACACCTTC.

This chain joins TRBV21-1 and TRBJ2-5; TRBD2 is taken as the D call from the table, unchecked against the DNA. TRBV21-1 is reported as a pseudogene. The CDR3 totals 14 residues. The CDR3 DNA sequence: TGTGCCAGCAGTCAAACCCCGAGACAAGAGACCCAGTACTTC. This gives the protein CASSQTPRQETQYF.

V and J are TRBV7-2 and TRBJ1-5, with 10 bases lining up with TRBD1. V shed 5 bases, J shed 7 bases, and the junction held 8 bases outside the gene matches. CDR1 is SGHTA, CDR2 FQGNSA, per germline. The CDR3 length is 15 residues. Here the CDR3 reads CASSETTGGGQPQHF. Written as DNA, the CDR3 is TGTGCCAGCAGCGAAACGACAGGGGGCGGACAGCCCCAGCATTTT.

The CDR3 protein is CASSQSGDRPNEKLFF. The CDR3 DNA follows: TGTGCCAGCAGCCAATCTGGCGACAGGCCTAATGAAAAACTGTTTTTT. The chain has TRBV4-2 and TRBJ1-4, with D perhaps matching TRBD1 (6 bases). The length of the CDR3 is 16 residues. V was shortened by 2 bases and J by 3 bases, with 13 bases between the two germline ends. The germline V gene encodes CDR1 LGHNA and CDR2 YNFKEQ.

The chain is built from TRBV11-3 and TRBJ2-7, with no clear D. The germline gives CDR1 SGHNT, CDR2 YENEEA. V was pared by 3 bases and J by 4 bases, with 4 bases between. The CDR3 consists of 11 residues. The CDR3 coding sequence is TGTGCCAGCAGCTTTCGGTACGAGCAGTACTTC. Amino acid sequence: CASSFRYEQYF.

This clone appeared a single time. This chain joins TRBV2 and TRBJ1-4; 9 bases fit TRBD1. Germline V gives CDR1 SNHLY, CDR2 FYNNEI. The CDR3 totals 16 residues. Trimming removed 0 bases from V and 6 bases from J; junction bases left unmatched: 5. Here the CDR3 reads CASSEARTGVYEKLFF. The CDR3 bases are TGTGCCAGCAGTGAAGCCAGGACAGGGGTGTATGAAAAACTGTTTTTT.

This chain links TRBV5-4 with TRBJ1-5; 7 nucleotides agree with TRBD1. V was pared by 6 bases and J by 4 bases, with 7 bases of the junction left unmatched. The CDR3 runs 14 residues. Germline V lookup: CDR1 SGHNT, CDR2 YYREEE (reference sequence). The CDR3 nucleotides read TGTGCCAGCAAAATACAGGGGAGTAATCAGCCCCAGCATTTT. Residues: CASKIQGSNQPQHF.